This entry concerns a single TCR beta chain. What it binds is unknown. These data are taken from a study of shared clonotypes between healthy human individuals. CD45RA-negative memory and CD45RA+ naive subsets were split from the CD4+ cells. This CDR3 is 15 amino acids long. V shed 2 bases and J shed 2 bases, with 10 bases lying between them. Germline CDR1 MNHEY, CDR2 SVGAGI. The study, taken as a whole, reports: Naive subsets, compared against memory subsets, generally had larger estimated richness values.

Clones were sequenced by immunoSEQ multiplex PCR, and TCRdb holds only the in-frame ones, with some missing. The data contain over a million clones, roughly 97% of them singletons. Sequenced material: naive CD4+ T cells sorted from blood. Sample subset: CD45RA+ positively selected. The chain carries TRBV6-5 and TRBJ1-3; D is unresolved. The origin of this receptor is a young man in good health. The CDR3 loop reads CASSYAGPAGNTIYF. CDR3 DNA sequence: TGTGCCAGCAGTTACGCCGGGCCAGCTGGAAACACCATATATTTT.